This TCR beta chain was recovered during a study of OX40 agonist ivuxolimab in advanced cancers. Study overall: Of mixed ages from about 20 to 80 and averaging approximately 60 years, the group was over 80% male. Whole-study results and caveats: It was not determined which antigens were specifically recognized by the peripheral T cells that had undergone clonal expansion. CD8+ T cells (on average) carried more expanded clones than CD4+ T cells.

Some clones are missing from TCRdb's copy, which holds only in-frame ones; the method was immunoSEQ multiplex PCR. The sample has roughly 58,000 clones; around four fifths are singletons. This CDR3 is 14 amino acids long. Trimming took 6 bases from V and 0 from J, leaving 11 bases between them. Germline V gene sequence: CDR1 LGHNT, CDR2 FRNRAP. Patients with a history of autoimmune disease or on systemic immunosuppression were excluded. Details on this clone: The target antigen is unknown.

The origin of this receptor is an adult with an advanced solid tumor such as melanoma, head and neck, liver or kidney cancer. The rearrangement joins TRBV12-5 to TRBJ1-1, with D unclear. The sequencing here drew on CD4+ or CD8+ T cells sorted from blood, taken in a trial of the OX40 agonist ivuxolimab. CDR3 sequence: CASGPPGVNTEAFF. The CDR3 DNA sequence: TGTGCTAGTGGGCCCCCTGGGGTGAACACTGAAGCTTTCTTT.